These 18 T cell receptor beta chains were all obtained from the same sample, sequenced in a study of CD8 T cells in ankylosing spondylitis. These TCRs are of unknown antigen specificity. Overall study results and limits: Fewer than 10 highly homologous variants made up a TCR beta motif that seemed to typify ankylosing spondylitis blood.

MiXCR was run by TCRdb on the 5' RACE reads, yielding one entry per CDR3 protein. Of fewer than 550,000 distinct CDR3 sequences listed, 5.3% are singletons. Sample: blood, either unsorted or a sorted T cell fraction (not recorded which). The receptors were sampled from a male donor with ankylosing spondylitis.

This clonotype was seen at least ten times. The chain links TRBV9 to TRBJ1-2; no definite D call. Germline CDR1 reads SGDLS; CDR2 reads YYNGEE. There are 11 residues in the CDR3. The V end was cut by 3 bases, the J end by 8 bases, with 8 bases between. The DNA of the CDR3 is TGTGCCAGCAGCGCGTCATGGGGCTACACCTTC. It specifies CASSASWGYTF.

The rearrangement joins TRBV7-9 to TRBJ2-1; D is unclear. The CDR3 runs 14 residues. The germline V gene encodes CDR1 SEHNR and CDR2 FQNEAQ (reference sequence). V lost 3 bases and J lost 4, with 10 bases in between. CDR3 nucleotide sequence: TGTGCCAGCAGCTTCGACACCGGATACAATGAGCAGTTCTTC. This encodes CASSFDTGYNEQFF.

The CDR3 spells CASSLYKGGGANVLTF. The CDR3, as DNA: TGTGCCAGCAGCCTCTACAAGGGAGGTGGGGCCAACGTCCTGACTTTC. This chain links TRBV7-9 with TRBJ2-6, with D possibly being TRBD2 (6 bases). Germline lookup yields CDR1 SEHNR and CDR2 FQNEAQ (reference sequence). This CDR3 has 16 amino acids. Between the trimmed V and J ends, which lost 5 bases and 3 bases, there was a span of 14 bases.

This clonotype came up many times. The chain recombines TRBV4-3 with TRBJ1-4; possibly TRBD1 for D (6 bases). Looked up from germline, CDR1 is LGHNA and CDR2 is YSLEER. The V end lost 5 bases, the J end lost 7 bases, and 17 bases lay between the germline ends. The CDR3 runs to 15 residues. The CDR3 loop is CASSSWNRASEKLFF. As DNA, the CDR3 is TGCGCCAGCAGCTCCTGGAACAGGGCAAGTGAAAAACTGTTTTTT.

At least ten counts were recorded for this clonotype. The CDR3 spells CASSIQGPSNTGELFF. CDR3 bases: TGTGCCAGCAGCATACAGGGGCCCTCGAACACCGGGGAGCTGTTTTTT. V usage is TRBV12-3 or TRBV12-4 and J usage is TRBJ2-2; the match to TRBD1 covers 7 bases. This CDR3 contains 16 residues. With V trimmed by 6 bases and J by 0 bases, 7 bases remained unmatched.

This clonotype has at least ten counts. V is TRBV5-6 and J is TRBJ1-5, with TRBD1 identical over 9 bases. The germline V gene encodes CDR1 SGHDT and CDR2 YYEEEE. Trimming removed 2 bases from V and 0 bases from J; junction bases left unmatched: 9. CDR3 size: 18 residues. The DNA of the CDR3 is TGTGCCAGCAGCTTACAGGGGGCCTTTTATTATAGCAATCAGCCCCAGCATTTT. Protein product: CASSLQGAFYYSNQPQHF.

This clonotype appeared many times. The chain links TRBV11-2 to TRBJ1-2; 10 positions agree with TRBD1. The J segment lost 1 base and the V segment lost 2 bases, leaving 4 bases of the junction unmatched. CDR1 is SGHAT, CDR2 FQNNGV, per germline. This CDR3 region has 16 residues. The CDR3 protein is CASSLFRTGGNYGYTF. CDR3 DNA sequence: TGTGCCAGCAGCTTATTTCGGACAGGGGGTAACTATGGCTACACCTTC.

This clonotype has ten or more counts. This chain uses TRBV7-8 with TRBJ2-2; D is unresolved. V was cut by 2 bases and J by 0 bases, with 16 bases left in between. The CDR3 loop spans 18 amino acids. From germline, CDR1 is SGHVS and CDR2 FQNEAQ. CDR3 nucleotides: TGTGCCAGCAGCTTATCGCAAGGTTCCTTCTCGAACACCGGGGAGCTGTTTTTT. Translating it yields CASSLSQGSFSNTGELFF.

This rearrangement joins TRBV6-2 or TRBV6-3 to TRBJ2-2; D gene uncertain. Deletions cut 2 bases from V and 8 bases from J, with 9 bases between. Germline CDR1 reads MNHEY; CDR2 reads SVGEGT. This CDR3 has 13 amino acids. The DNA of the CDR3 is TGTGCCAGCAGTTACCGGGTGACAGGGGAGCTGTTTTTT. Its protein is CASSYRVTGELFF.

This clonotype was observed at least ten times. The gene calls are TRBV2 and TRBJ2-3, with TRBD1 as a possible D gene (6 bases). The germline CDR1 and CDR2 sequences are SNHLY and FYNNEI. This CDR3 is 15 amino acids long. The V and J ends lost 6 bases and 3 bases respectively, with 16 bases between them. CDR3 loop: CASRRRQAPTDTQYF. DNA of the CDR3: TGTGCCAGCAGGAGGAGACAGGCGCCTACAGATACGCAGTATTTT.

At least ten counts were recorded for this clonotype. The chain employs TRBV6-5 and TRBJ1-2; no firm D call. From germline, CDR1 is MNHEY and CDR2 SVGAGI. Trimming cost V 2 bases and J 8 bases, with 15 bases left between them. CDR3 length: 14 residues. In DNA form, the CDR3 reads TGTGCCAGCAGTTACAACGGGGAGGGTTCCGGCTACACCTTC. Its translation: CASSYNGEGSGYTF.

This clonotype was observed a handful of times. The CDR3, as DNA: TGTGCCAGCAGCCATGGGGGGCCTACATACAATGAGCAGTTCTTC. Its translation: CASSHGGPTYNEQFF. The chain recombines TRBV4-2 with TRBJ2-1, with D possibly called TRBD1 or TRBD2 (6 bases each). CDR1 is LGHNA, CDR2 YNFKEQ, per germline. This CDR3 is built from 15 residues. The V end lost 3 bases, the J end lost 4 bases, and 13 bases lay between the germline ends.

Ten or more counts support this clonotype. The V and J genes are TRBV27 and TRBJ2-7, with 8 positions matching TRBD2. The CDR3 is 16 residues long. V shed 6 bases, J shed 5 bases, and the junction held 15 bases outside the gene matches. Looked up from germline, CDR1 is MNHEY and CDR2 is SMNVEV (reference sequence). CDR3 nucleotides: TGTGCCAGCAGCGCCTATTCCCGGGGGGGGGTCCACGAGCAGTACTTC. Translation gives CASSAYSRGGVHEQYF.

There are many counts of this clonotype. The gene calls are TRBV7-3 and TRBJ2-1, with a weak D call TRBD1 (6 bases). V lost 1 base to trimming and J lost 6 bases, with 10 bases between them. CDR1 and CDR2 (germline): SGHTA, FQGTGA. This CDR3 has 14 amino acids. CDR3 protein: CASSLNTGINEQFF. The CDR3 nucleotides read TGTGCCAGCAGCTTAAATACAGGGATCAATGAGCAGTTCTTC.

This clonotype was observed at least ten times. CDR3 loop: CASSLVRGDEQFF. The CDR3 DNA sequence: TGTGCCAGCAGCTTAGTTCGGGGGGATGAGCAGTTCTTC. The rearrangement joins TRBV7-9 to TRBJ2-1, with 7 bases fitting TRBD2. Losses at the gene ends were 1 base for V and 8 bases for J; bases not matched to a gene: 2. The CDR3 sequence is 13 residues long. Germline loops: CDR1 SEHNR, CDR2 FQNEAQ (reference sequence).

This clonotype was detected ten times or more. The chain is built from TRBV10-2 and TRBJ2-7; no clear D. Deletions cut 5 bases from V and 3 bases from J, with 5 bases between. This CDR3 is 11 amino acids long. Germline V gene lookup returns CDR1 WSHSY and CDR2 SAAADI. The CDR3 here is CASSRFYEQYF. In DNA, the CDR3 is TGCGCCAGCAGTCGGTTCTACGAGCAGTACTTC.

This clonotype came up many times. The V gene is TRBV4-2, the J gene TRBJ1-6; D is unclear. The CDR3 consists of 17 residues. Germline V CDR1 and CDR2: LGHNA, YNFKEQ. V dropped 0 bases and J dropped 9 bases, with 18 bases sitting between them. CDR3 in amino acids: CASSQEGRGVAISPLHF. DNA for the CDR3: TGTGCCAGCAGCCAAGAAGGGCGCGGGGTCGCCATTTCACCCCTCCACTTT.

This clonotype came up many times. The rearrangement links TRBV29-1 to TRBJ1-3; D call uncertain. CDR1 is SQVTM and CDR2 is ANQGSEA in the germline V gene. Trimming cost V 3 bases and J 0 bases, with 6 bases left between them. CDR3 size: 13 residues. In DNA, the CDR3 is TGCAGCGTTGAGGCTGACTCTGGAAACACCATATATTTT. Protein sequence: CSVEADSGNTIYF.